This T cell receptor (beta chain) is drawn from a study of technical replicates of blood from several donors. Using immunoSEQ multiplex PCR, the repertoire was profiled, and TCRdb retains in-frame clones only, with some absent. The table has 60,000 to 90,000 clones, approximately 97% seen once. V was shortened by 3 bases and J by 1 base, with 15 bases between the two germline ends. The CDR3 totals 16 residues. Germline values: CDR1 KGHSH, CDR2 LQKENI. Sequencing input: T cells isolated from PBMCs. The chain joins TRBV18 to TRBJ1-2, with a possible D match to TRBD1 (5 bases). This TCR came from a human donor in good health. The CDR3 is CASSPEGLNDNYGYTF. CDR3 nucleotide sequence: TGTGCCAGCTCACCGGAGGGACTGAACGATAACTATGGCTACACCTTC. The variable domain in full, with the rest retrieved from reference TRBV18 and TRBJ1-2, is NAGVMQNPRHLVRRRGQEARLRCSPMKGHSHVYWYRQLPEEGLKFMVYLQKENIIDESGMPKERFSAEFPKEGPSILRIQQVVRGDSAAYFCASSPEGLNDNYGYTFGSGTRLTVV.